This TCR beta chain was captured in a study of cytotoxic CD8 clonotypes in ibrutinib-treated CLL. The overall study: About 25 partial and 2 complete responses; at median around 71 months, about 14 remitted, around twelve progressed. Samples yielded averages of 255,043 productive templates and 94,000 or so productive rearrangements. Study-wide results and caveats: Clonality, elevated at ibrutinib response, dropped back toward baseline at progression.

The repertoire was sequenced with immunoSEQ multiplex PCR; TCRdb's copy has only in-frame clones and lacks some. Counted here are about 330,000 clones, about 61% occurring once; the ten biggest clones make up approximately 6%. The germline V gene encodes CDR1 SGHDN and CDR2 FVKESK. CDR3 length: 13 amino acids. As for this clone: No antigen is known for it. An end of the junction does not agree with germline; a read error may underlie this.

The chain uses TRBV14 and TRBJ2-7; no reliable D call. This material consisted of PBMCs, taken after 36 months of ibrutinib treatment. The sequence came from a human donor with chronic lymphocytic leukemia. CDR3 loop: CASSQGHSHEQYF. The CDR3 nucleotides are TGTGCCAGCAGCCAAGGACACTCCCACGAGCAGTACTTC. The full variable domain, in which reference TRBV14 and TRBJ2-7 provide the parts outside the CDR3, is EAGVTQFPSHSVIEKGQTVTLRCDPISGHDNLYWYRRVMGKEIKFLLHFVKESKQDESGMPNNRFLAERTGGTYSTLKVQPAELEDSGVYFCASSQGHSHEQYFGPGTRLTVT.